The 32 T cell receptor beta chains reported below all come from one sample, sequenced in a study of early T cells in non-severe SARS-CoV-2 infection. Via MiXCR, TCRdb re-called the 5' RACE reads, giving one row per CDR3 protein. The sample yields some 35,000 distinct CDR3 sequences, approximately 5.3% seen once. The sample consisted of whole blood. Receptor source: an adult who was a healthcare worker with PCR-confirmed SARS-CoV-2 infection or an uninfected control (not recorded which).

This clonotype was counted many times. Written as DNA, the CDR3 is TGTGCCAGCAGCTTAGCGCCGGGGGAGTACAATGAGCAGTTCTTC. Its translation is CASSLAPGEYNEQFF. The chain recombines TRBV7-2 with TRBJ2-1, with a possible D match to TRBD2 (6 bases). Trimming removed 0 bases at V and 4 bases at J, with 10 bases between. The germline gives CDR1 SGHTA, CDR2 FQGNSA. This CDR3 has 15 residues.

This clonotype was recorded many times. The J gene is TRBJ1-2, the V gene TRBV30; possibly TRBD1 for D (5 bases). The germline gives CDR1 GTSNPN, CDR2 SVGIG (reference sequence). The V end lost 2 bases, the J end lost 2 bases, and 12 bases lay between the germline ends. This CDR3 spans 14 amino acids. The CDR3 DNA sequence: TGTGCCTGGAGTCTCGGGACGGGAAACTATGGCTACACCTTC. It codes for CAWSLGTGNYGYTF.

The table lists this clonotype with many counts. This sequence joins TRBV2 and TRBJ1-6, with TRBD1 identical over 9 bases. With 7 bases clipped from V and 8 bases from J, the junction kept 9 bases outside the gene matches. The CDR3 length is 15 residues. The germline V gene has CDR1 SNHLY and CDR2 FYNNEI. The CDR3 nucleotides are TGTGCCAGCAACCCACAGGGGGCAAGGGATTCACCCCTCCACTTT. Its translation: CASNPQGARDSPLHF.

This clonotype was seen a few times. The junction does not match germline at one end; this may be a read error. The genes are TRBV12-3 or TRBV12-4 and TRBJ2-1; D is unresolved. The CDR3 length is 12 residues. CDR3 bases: TGTGCCAGCAGTGCCCTGGGCGGAGAAGTGGTCTTC. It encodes CASSALGGEVVF.

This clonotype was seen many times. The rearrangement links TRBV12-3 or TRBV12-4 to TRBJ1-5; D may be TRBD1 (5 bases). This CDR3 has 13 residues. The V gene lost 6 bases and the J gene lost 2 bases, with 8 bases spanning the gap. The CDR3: CASRLGGNQPQHF. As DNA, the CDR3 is TGTGCCAGCAGGCTGGGGGGCAATCAGCCCCAGCATTTT.

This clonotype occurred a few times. The CDR3 bases are TGTGCCAGCAGTTACTCCGGGACAGACAACTACGAGCAGTACTTC. Translated, it gives CASSYSGTDNYEQYF. The chain uses TRBV6-6 and TRBJ2-7; TRBD1 aligns across 7 bases. The germline gives CDR1 MNHNY, CDR2 SVGAGI (reference sequence). CDR3 size: 15 residues. V trimming: 0 bases; J trimming: 3 bases; junction bases outside the gene matches: 5.

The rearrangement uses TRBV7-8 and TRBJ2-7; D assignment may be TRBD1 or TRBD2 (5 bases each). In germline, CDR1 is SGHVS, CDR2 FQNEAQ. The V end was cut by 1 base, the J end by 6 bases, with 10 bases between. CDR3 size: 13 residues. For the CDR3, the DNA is TGTGCCAGCAGCTTAGTCGGGGACCCCGAGCAGTACTTC. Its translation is CASSLVGDPEQYF.

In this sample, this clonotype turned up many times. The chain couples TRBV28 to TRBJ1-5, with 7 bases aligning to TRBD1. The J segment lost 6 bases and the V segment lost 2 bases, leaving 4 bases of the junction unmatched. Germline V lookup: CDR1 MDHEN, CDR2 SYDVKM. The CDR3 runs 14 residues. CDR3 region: CASSLGGTAQPQHF. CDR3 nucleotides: TGTGCCAGCAGTTTAGGGGGGACAGCTCAGCCCCAGCATTTT.

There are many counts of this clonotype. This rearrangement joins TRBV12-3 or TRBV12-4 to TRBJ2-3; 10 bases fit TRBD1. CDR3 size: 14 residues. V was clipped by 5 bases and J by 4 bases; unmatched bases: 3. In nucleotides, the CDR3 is TGTGCCAGCAGTCTGACAGGGGGCGCAGATACGCAGTATTTT. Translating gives CASSLTGGADTQYF.

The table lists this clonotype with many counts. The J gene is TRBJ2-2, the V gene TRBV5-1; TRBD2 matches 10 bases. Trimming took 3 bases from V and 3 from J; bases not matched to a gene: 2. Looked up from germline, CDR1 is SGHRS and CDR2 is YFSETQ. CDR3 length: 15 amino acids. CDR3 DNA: TGCGCCAGCAGCTCCGGACTAGCGGACACCGGGGAGCTGTTTTTT. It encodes CASSSGLADTGELFF.

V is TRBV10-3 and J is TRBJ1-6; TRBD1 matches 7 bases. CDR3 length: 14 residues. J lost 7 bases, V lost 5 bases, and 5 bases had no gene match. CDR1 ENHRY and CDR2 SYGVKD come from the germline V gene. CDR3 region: CAISRDSLNSPLHF. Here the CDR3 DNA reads TGTGCCATCAGTCGGGACAGCTTAAATTCACCCCTCCACTTT.

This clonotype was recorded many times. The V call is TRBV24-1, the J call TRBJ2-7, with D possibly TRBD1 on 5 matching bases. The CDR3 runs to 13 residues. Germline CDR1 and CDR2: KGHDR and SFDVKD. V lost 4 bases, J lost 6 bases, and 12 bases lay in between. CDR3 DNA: TGTGCCACCAGTGAGGCAGGGCGAAGCGAGCAGTACTTC. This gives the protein CATSEAGRSEQYF.

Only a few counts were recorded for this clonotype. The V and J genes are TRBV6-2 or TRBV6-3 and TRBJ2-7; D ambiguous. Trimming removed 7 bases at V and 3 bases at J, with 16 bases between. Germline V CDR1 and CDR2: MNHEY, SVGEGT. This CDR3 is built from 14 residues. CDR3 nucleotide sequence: TGTGCCAGCAATCCAGAACACGGAAGCTACGAGCAGTACTTC. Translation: CASNPEHGSYEQYF.

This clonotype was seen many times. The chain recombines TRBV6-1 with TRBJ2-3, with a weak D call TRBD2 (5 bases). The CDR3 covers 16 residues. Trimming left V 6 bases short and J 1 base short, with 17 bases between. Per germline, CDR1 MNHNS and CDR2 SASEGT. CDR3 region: CASSAREAAGTDTQYF. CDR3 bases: TGTGCCAGCAGCGCCCGAGAAGCGGCGGGCACAGATACGCAGTATTTT.

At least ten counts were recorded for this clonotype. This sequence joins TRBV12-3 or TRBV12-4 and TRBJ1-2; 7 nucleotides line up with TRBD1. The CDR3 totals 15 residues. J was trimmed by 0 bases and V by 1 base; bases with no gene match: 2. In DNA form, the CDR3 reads TGTGCCAGCAGTTTAGGACAGGGTGCTAACTATGGCTACACCTTC. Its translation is CASSLGQGANYGYTF.

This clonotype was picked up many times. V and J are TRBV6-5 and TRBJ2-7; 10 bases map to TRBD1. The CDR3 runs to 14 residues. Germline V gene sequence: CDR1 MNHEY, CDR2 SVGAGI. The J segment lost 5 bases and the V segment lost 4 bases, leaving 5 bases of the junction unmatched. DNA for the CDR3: TGTGCCAGCAGTTCGGGGACAGGGGTCCACGAGCAGTACTTC. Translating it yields CASSSGTGVHEQYF.

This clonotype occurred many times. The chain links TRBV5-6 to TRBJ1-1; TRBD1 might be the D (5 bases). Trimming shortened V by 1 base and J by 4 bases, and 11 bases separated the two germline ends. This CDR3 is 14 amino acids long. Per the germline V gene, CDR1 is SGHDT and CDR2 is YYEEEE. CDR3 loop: CASSLNRPATEAFF. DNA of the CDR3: TGTGCCAGCAGCTTGAACAGGCCTGCCACTGAAGCTTTCTTT.

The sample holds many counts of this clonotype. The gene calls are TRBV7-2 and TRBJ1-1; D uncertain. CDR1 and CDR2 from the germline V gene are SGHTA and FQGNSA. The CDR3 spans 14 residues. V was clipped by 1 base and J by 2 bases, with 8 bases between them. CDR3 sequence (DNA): TGTGCCAGCAGCTTAGGGGAACACAACACTGAAGCTTTCTTT. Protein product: CASSLGEHNTEAFF.

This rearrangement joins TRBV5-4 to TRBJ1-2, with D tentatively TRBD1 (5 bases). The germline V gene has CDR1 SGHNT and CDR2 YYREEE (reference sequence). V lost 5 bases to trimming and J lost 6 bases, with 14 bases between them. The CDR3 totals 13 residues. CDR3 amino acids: CASRFGAWDGYTF. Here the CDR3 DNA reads TGTGCCAGCAGATTTGGGGCCTGGGATGGCTACACCTTC. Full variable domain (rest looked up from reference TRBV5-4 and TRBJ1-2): ETGVTQSPTHLIKTRGQQVTLRCSSQSGHNTVSWYQQALGQGPQFIFQYYREEENGRGNFPPRFSGLQFPNYSSELNVNALELDDSALYLCASRFGAWDGYTFGSGTRLTVV.

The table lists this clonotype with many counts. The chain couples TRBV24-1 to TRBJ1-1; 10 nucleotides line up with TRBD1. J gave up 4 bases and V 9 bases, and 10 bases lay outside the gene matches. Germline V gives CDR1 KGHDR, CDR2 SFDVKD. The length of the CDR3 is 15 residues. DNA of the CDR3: TGTGCCACCTTCTCGGGACAGGGGAAGATCACTGAAGCTTTCTTT. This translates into CATFSGQGKITEAFF.

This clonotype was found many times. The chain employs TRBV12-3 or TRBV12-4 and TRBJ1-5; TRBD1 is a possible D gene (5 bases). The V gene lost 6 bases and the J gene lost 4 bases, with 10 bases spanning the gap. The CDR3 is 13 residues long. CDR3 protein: CASSLRENQPQHF. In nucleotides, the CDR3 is TGTGCCAGCAGCCTCAGGGAAAATCAGCCCCAGCATTTT.

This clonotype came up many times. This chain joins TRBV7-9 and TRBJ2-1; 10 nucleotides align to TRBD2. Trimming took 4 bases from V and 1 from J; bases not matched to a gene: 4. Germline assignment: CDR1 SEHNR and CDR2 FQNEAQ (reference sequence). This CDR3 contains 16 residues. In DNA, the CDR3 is TGTGCCAGCAGCTCCTTAGCGGGAGGTTCCTACAATGAGCAGTTCTTC. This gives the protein CASSSLAGGSYNEQFF.

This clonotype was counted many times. The DNA for the CDR3 is TGTGCCAGTGCCACAGGCCCGAATCAGCCCCAGCATTTT. It yields the protein CASATGPNQPQHF. The chain combines TRBV7-3 with TRBJ1-5, with TRBD1 as a possible D gene (5 bases). This CDR3 is 13 amino acids long. Trimming took off 9 bases at V and 4 bases at J, with 13 bases between the two ends. Germline V gives CDR1 SGHTA, CDR2 FQGTGA.

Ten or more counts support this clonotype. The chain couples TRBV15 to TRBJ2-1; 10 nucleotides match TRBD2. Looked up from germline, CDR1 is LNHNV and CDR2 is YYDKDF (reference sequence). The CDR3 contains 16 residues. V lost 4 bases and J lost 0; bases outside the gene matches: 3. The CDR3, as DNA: TGTGCCACCAGCATCGGACTAGCGGACTCCTACAATGAGCAGTTCTTC. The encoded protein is CATSIGLADSYNEQFF.

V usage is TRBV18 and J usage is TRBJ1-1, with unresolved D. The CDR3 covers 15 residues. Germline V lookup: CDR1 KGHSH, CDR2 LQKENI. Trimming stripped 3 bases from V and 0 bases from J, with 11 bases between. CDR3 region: CASSPPGEMNTEAFF. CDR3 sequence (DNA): TGTGCCAGCTCACCTCCGGGAGAAATGAACACTGAAGCTTTCTTT.

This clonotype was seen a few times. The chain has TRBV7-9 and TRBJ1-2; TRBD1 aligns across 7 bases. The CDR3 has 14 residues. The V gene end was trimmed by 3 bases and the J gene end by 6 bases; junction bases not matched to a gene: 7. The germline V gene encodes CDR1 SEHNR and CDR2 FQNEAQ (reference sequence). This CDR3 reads CASSFLGDSNGYTF. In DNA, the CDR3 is TGTGCCAGCAGCTTCTTGGGGGACAGCAATGGCTACACCTTC.

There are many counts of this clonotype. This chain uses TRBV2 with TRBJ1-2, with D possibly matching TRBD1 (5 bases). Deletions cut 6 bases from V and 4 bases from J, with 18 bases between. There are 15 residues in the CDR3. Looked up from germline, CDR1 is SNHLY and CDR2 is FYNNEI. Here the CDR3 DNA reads TGTGCCAGCAGGTCACTCGCGGGGCTCTTCTATGGCTACACCTTC. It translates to CASRSLAGLFYGYTF.

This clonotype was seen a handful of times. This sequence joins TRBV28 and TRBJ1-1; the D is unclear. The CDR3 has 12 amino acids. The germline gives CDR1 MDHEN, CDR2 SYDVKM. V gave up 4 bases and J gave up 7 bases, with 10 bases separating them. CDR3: CASSSRSNEAFF. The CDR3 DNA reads TGTGCCAGCAGTTCCCGATCTAATGAAGCTTTCTTT. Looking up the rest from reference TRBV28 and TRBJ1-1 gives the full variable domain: DVKVTQSSRYLVKRTGEKVFLECVQDMDHENMFWYRQDPGLGLRLIYFSYDVKMKEKGDIPEGYSVSREKKERFSLILESASTNQTSMYLCASSSRSNEAFFGQGTRLTVV.

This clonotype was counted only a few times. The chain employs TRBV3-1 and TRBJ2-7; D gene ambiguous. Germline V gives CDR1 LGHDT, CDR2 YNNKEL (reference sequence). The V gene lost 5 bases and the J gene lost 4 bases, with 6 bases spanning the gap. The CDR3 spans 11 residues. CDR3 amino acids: CASSFKYEQYF. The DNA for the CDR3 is TGTGCCAGCAGCTTTAAGTACGAGCAGTACTTC.

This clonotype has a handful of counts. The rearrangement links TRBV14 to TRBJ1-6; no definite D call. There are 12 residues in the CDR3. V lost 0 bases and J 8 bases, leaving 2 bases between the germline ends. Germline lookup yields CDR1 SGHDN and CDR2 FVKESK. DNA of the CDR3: TGTGCCAGCAGCCAAGATTATTCACCCCTCCACTTT. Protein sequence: CASSQDYSPLHF.

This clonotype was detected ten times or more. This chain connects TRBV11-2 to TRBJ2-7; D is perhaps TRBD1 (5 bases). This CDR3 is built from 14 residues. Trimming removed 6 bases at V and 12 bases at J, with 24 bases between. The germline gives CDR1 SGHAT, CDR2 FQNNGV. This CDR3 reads CASSSDRALGAWYF. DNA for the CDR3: TGTGCCAGCAGTTCCGATCGGGCGTTAGGGGCTTGGTACTTC.

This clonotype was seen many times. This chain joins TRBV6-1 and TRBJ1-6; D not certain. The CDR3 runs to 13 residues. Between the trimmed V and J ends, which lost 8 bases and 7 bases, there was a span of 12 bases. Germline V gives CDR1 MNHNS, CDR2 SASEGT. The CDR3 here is CASSSNQNSPLHF. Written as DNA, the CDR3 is TGTGCCAGCTCCTCTAATCAGAATTCACCCCTCCACTTT.